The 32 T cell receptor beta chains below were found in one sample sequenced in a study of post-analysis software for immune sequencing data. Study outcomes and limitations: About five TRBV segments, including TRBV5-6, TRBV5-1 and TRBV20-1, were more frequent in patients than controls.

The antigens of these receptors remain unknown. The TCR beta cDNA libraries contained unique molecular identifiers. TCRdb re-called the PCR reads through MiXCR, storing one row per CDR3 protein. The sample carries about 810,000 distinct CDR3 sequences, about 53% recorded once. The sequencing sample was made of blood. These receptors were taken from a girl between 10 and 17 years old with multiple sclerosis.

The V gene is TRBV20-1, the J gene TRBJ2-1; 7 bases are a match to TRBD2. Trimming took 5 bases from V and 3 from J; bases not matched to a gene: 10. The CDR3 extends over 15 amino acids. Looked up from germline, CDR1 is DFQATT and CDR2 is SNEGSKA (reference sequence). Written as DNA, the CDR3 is TGCAGTGCTCCACTAAGCGGGAAGGTCTACAATGAGCAGTTCTTC. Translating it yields CSAPLSGKVYNEQFF.

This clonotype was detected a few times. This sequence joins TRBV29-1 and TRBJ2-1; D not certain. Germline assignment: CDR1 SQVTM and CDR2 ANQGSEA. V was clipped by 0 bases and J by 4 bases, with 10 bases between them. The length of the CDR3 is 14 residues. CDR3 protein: CSVEDLTGYNEQFF. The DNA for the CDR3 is TGCAGCGTTGAAGACCTAACGGGTTACAATGAGCAGTTCTTC.

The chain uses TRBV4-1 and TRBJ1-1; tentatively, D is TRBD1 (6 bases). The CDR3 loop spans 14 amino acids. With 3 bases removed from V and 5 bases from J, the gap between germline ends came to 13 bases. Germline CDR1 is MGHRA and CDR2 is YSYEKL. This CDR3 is CASSHGGSRTEAFF. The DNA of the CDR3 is TGCGCCAGCAGCCATGGGGGCTCGAGGACTGAAGCTTTCTTT.

CDR3: CASSLTKDSAEAFF. CDR3 sequence (DNA): TGCGCCAGCAGCCTAACCAAGGATAGTGCTGAAGCTTTCTTT. The rearrangement uses TRBV5-1 and TRBJ1-1; D not certain. The germline gives CDR1 SGHRS, CDR2 YFSETQ. Trimming took off 4 bases at V and 6 bases at J, with 16 bases between the two ends. This CDR3 is built from 14 residues.

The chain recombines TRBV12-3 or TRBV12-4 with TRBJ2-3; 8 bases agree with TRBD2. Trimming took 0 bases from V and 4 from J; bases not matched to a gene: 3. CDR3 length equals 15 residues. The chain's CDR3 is CASSLASGGADTQYF. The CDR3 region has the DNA TGTGCCAGCAGTTTAGCGAGCGGGGGCGCAGATACGCAGTATTTT.

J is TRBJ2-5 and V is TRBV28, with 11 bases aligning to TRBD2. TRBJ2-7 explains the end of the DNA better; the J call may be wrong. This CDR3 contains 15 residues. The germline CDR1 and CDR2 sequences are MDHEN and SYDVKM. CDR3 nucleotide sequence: TGTGCCAGCAGTTTGGGGGGACTAGCGGTCTACGAGCAGTACTTC. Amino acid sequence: CASSLGGLAVYEQYF.

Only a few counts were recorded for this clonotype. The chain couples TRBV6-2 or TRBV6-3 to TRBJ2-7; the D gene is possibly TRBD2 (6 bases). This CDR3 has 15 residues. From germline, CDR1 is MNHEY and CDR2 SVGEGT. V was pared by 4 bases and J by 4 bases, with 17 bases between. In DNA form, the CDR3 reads TGTGCCAGCAGTTTCCTCGGGGATGGGGGGTACGAGCAGTACTTC. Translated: CASSFLGDGGYEQYF.

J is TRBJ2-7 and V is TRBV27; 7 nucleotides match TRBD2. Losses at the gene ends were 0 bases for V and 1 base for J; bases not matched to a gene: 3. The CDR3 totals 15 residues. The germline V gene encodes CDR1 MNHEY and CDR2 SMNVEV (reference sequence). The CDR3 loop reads CASSLSAGLSYEQYF. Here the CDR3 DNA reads TGTGCCAGCAGTTTATCTGCGGGACTATCCTACGAGCAGTACTTC.

The CDR3 DNA follows: TGCAGTGCTGGCGGGACAGGGTGGGCAGATACGCAGTATTTT. Encoded protein: CSAGGTGWADTQYF. The rearrangement uses TRBV20-1 and TRBJ2-3; 9 nucleotides match TRBD1. Germline-derived CDR1 and CDR2 are DFQATT and SNEGSKA (reference sequence). The CDR3 sequence is 14 residues long. Trimming took 5 bases from V and 4 from J; bases not matched to a gene: 7.

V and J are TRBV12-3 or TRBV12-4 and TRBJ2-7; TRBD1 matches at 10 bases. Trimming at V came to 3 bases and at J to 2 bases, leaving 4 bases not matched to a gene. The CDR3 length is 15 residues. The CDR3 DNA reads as TGTGCCAGCAGTTTTCCCGGGACAGGGGCCTACGAGCAGTACTTC. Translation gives CASSFPGTGAYEQYF.

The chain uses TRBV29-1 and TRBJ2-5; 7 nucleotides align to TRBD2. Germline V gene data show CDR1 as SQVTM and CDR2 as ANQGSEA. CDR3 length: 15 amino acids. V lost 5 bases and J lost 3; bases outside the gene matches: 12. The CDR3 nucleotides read TGCAGCGTTTCTCCCCTAGCGGCTGGGAAAGAGACCCAGTACTTC. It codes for CSVSPLAAGKETQYF. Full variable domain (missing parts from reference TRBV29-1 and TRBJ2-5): SAVISQKPSRDICQRGTSLTIQCQVDSQVTMMFWYRQQPGQSLTLIATANQGSEATYESGFVIDKFPISRPNLTFSTLTVSNMSPEDSSIYLCSVSPLAAGKETQYFGPGTRLLVL.

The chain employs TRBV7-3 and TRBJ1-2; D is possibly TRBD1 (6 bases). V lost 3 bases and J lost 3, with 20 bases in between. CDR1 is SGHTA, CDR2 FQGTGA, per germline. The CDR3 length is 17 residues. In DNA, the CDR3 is TGTGCCAGCAGCTTGACAGGAGCCACCCTCATTCACTATGGCTACACCTTC. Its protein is CASSLTGATLIHYGYTF.

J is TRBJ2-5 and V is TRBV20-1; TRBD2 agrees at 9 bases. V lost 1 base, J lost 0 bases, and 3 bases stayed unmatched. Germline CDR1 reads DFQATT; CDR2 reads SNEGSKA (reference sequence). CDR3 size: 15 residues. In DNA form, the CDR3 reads TGCAGTGCTAGAGTGACTAGCGGTTACCAAGAGACCCAGTACTTC. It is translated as CSARVTSGYQETQYF.

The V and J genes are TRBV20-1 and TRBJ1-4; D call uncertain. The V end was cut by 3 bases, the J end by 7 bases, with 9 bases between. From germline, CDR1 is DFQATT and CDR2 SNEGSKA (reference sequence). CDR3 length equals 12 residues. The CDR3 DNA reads TGCAGTGCTAGGGTGGTTAGTGAAAAACTGTTTTTT. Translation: CSARVVSEKLFF.

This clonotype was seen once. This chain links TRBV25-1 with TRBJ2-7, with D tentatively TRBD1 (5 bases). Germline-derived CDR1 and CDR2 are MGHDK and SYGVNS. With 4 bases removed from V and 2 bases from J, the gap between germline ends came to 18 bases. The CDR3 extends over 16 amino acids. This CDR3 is CASSVQKGALAYEQYF. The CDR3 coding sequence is TGTGCCAGCAGTGTCCAGAAAGGGGCGCTGGCCTACGAGCAGTACTTC.

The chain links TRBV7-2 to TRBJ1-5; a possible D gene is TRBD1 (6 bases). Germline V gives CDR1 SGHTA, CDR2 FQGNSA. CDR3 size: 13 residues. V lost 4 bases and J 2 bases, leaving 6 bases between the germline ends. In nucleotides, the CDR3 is TGTGCCAGCAGCTGGACAGGCAATCAGCCCCAGCATTTT. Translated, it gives CASSWTGNQPQHF.

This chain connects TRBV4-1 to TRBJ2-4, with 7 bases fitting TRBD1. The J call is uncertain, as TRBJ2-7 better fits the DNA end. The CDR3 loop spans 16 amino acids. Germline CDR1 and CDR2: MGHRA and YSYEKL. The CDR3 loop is CASSPRTGTPSYEQYF. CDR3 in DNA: TGCGCCAGCAGCCCCCGGACAGGTACACCTTCCTACGAGCAGTACTTC.

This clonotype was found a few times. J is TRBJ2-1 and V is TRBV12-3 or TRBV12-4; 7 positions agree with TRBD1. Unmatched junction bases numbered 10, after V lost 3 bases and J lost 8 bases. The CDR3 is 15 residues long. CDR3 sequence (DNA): TGTGCCAGCAGTTTTCGTGGGGGTACAGGGGATGAGCAGTTCTTC. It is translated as CASSFRGGTGDEQFF.

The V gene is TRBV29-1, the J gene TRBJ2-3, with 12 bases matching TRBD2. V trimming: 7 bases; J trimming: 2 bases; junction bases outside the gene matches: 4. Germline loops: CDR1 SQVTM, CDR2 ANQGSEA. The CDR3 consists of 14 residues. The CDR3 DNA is TGCAGCGGTGGACTAGCGGGGATCACAGATACGCAGTATTTT. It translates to CSGGLAGITDTQYF.

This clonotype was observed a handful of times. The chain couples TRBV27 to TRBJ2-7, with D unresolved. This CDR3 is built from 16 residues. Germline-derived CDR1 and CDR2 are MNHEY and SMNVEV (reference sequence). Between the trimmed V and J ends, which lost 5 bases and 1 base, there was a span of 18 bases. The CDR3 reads CASSHGPPLPSYEQYF. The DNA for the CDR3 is TGTGCCAGCAGTCACGGACCTCCCTTGCCGTCCTACGAGCAGTACTTC.

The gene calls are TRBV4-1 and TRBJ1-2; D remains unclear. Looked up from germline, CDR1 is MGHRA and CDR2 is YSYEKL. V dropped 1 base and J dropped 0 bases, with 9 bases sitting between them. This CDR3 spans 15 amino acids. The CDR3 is CASSQGWNTNYGYTF. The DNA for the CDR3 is TGCGCCAGCAGCCAAGGATGGAATACTAACTATGGCTACACCTTC.

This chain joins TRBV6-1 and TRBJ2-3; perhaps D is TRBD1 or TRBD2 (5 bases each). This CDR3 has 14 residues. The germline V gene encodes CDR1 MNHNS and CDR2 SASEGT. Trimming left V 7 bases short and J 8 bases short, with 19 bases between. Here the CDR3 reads CASMVGESSGTQYF. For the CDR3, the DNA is TGTGCCAGCATGGTGGGGGAGTCTTCAGGTACGCAGTATTTT.

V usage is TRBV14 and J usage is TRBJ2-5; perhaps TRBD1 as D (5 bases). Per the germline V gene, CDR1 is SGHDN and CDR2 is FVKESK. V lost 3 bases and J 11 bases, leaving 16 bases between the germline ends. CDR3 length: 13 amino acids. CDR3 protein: CASSQTVTYGQYF. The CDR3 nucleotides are TGTGCCAGCAGCCAGACAGTCACCTACGGGCAGTACTTC.

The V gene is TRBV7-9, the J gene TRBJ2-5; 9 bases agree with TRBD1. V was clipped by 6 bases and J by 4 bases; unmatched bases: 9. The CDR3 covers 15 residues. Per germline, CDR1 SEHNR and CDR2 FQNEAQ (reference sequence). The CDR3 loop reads CASRRPGQGRETQYF. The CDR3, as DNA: TGTGCCAGCAGACGTCCGGGACAGGGTAGAGAGACCCAGTACTTC.

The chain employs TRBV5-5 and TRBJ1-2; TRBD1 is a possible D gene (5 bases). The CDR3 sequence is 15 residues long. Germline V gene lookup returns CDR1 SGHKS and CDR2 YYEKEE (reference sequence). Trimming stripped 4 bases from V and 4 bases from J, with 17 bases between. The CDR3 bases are TGTGCCAGCAGCGTGACAGAAGTATTAACCTATGGCTACACCTTC. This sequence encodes CASSVTEVLTYGYTF.

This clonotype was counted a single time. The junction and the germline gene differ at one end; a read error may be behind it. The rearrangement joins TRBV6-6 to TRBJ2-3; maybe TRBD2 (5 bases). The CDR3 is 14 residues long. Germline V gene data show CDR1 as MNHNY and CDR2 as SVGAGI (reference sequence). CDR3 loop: CASSTGIGTDMQYF. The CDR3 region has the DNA TGTGCCAGCAGCACCGGGATTGGCACAGATATGCAGTATTTT.

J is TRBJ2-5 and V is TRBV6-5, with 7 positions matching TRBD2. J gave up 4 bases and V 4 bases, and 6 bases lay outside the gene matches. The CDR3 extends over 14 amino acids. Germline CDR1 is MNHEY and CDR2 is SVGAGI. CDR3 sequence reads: CASSSGGGRETQYF. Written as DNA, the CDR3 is TGTGCCAGCAGTTCGGGAGGAGGCAGAGAGACCCAGTACTTC.

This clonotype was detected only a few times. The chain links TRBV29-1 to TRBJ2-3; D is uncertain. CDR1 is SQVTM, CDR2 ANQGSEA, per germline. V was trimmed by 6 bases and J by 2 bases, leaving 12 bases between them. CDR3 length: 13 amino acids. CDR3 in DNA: TGCAGCGTCCGGACGGGCTACACAGATACGCAGTATTTT. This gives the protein CSVRTGYTDTQYF.

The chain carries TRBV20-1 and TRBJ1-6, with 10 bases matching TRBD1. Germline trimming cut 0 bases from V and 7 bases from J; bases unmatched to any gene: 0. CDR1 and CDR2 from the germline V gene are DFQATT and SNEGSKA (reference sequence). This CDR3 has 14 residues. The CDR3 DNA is TGCAGTGCTAGAGAGACAGGGGGCAATTCACCCCTCCACTTT. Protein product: CSARETGGNSPLHF.

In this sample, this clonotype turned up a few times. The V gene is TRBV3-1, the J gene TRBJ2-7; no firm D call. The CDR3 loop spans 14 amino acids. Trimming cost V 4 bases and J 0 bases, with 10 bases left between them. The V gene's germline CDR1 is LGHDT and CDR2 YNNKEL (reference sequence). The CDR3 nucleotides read TGTGCCAGCAGCCTCCGACACAACTCCTACGAGCAGTACTTC. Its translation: CASSLRHNSYEQYF.

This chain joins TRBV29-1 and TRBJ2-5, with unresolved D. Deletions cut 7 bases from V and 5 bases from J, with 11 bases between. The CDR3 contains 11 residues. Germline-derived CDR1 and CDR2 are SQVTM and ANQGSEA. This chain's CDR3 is CSGGGEETQYF. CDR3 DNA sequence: TGCAGCGGAGGTGGTGAGGAGACCCAGTACTTC.

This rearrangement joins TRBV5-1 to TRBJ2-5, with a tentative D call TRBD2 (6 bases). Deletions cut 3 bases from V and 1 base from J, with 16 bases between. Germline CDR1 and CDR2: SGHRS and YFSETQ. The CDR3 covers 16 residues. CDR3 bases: TGCGCCAGCAGCTGGGGGGATCAAGTTGGCCAAGAGACCCAGTACTTC. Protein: CASSWGDQVGQETQYF.